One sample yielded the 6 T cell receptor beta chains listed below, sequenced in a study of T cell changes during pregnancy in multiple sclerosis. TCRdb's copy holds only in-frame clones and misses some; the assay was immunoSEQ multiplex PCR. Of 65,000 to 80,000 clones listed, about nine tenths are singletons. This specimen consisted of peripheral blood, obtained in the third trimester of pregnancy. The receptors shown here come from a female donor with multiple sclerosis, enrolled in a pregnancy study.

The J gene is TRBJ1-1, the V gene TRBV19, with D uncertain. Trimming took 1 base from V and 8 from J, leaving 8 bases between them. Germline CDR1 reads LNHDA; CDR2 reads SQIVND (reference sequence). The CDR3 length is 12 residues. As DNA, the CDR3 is TGTGCCAGTAGTATAGGTGTATTAGAAGCTTTCTTT. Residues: CASSIGVLEAFF.

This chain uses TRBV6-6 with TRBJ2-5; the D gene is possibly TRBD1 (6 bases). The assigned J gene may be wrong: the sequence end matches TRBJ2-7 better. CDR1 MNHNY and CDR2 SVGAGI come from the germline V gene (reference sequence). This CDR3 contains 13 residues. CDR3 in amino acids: CASSYKGDHEQYF. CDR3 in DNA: TGTGCCAGCAGTTACAAGGGGGACCACGAGCAGTACTTC.

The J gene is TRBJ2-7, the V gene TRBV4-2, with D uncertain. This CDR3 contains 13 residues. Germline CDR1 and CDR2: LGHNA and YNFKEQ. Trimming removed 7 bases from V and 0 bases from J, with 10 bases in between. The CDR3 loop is CASKSSSSYEQYF. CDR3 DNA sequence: TGTGCCAGCAAGAGCTCGAGCTCCTACGAGCAGTACTTC.

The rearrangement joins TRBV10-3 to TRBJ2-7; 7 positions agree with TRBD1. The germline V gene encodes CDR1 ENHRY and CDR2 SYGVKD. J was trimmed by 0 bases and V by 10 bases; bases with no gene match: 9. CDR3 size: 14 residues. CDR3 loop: CATQPTGTSYEQYF. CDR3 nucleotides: TGTGCCACCCAACCGACAGGGACCTCCTACGAGCAGTACTTC.

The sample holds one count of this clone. The CDR3 sequence: CASTGQNNYGYTF. CDR3 sequence (DNA): TGTGCCAGCACCGGACAGAATAACTATGGCTACACCTTC. This sequence joins TRBV6-1 and TRBJ1-2; possibly TRBD1 for D (6 bases). Trimming cost V 7 bases and J 1 base, with 10 bases left between them. Germline-derived CDR1 and CDR2 are MNHNS and SASEGT. The CDR3 extends over 13 amino acids.

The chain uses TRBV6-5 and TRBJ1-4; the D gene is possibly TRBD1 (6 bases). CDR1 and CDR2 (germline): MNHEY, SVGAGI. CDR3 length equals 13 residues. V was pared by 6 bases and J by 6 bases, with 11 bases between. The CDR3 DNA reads TGTGCCAGCAGGTCAGGGGTTCATGAAAAACTGTTTTTT. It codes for CASRSGVHEKLFF.